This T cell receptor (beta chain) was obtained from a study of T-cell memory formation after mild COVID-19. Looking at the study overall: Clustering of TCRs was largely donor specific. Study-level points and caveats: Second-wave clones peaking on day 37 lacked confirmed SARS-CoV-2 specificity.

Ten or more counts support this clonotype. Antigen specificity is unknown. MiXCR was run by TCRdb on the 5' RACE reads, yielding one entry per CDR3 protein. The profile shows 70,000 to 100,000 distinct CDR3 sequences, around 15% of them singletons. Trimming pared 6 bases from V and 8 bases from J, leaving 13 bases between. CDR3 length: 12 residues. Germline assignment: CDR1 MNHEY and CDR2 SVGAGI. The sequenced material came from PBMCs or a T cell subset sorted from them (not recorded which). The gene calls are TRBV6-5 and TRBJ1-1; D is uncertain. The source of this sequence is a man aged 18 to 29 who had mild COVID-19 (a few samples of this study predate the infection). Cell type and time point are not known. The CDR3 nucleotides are TGTGCCAGCAGGAACCCACGGCTCGAAGCTTTCTTT. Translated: CASRNPRLEAFF.